Below, 15 T cell receptor beta chains from the same sample are listed, as sequenced in a study of T cell responses to AZD1222 COVID-19 vaccine. The data were produced by immunoSEQ multiplex PCR, yet TCRdb's version contains in-frame clones alone and is incomplete. The sample holds around 110,000 clones, over 80% seen once. Here the sequenced sample was peripheral blood, taken 28 days after the second AZD1222 dose. The receptors stem from an adult who received the AZD1222 COVID-19 vaccine.

V usage is TRBV28 and J usage is TRBJ1-3; D ambiguous. Germline V gene data show CDR1 as MDHEN and CDR2 as SYDVKM. The V gene lost 2 bases and the J gene lost 2 bases, with 7 bases spanning the gap. The CDR3 spans 14 residues. The CDR3 DNA reads as TGTGCCAGCAGTTTACAAGAACCTGGAAACACCATATATTTT. As protein: CASSLQEPGNTIYF.

This clone was found once. This chain links TRBV29-1 with TRBJ1-5, with D possibly being TRBD1 (5 bases). The V end lost 4 bases, the J end lost 5 bases, and 6 bases lay between the germline ends. CDR1 and CDR2 (germline): SQVTM, ANQGSEA. The CDR3 totals 11 residues. CDR3 in amino acids: CSVGGDQPQHF. As DNA, the CDR3 is TGCAGCGTTGGGGGGGATCAGCCCCAGCATTTT. Full variable domain (rest looked up from reference TRBV29-1 and TRBJ1-5): SAVISQKPSRDICQRGTSLTIQCQVDSQVTMMFWYRQQPGQSLTLIATANQGSEATYESGFVIDKFPISRPNLTFSTLTVSNMSPEDSSIYLCSVGGDQPQHFGDGTRLSIL.

The rearrangement uses TRBV5-3 and TRBJ1-2; D not certain. TRBV5-3 is an ORF; its function is uncertain. CDR3 size: 11 residues. The ends were cut back, 5 bases at V and 6 bases at J, with 8 bases in the middle. The CDR3 loop reads CARSVRDGYTF. CDR3 DNA sequence: TGTGCCAGAAGTGTAAGGGATGGCTACACCTTC.

J is TRBJ1-4 and V is TRBV6-5; a weak D match, TRBD1 (5 bases). Trimming left V 1 base short and J 1 base short, with 7 bases between. Germline values: CDR1 MNHEY, CDR2 SVGAGI. This CDR3 has 15 amino acids. CDR3 in amino acids: CASSYLGVTNEKLFF. For the CDR3, the DNA is TGTGCCAGCAGTTACTTAGGGGTAACTAATGAAAAACTGTTTTTT.

The J gene is TRBJ2-5, the V gene TRBV25-1; TRBD1 agrees at 10 bases. CDR3 length: 16 residues. V was clipped by 1 base and J by 5 bases; unmatched bases: 7. The germline gives CDR1 MGHDK, CDR2 SYGVNS. For the CDR3, the DNA is TGTGCCAGCAGTGAATTAGGGGGACAGGGGCCGGAGACCCAGTACTTC. Amino acids: CASSELGGQGPETQYF.

The CDR3 reads CATSRVGGRPEETQYF. The CDR3 nucleotides are TGTGCCACCAGCAGAGTTGGCGGGAGGCCCGAAGAGACCCAGTACTTC. This chain uses TRBV15 with TRBJ2-5, with TRBD2 matching 8 bases. J was trimmed by 3 bases and V by 1 base; bases with no gene match: 7. Germline V gives CDR1 LNHNV, CDR2 YYDKDF (reference sequence). This CDR3 is 16 amino acids long.

This chain joins TRBV9 and TRBJ1-3, with D tentatively TRBD1 (5 bases). This CDR3 contains 15 residues. Trimming took off 6 bases at V and 0 bases at J, with 13 bases between the two ends. CDR1 and CDR2 (germline): SGDLS, YYNGEE. CDR3 sequence (DNA): TGTGCCAGCACGAGTACAGGACTCTCTGGAAACACCATATATTTT. This gives the protein CASTSTGLSGNTIYF.

The chain combines TRBV6-6 with TRBJ2-7; 8 bases are a match to TRBD1. Germline V gene sequence: CDR1 MNHNY, CDR2 SVGAGI (reference sequence). The CDR3 is 16 amino acids. With V trimmed by 4 bases and J by 5 bases, 13 bases remained unmatched. The CDR3 reads CASSSSRDRLYDEQYF. The CDR3, as DNA: TGTGCCAGCAGTTCATCAAGGGACAGGCTATACGACGAGCAGTACTTC.

This chain links TRBV18 with TRBJ1-5; maybe TRBD1 (5 bases). CDR1 and CDR2 from the germline V gene are KGHSH and LQKENI. The V and J ends lost 3 bases and 0 bases respectively, with 15 bases between them. This CDR3 region has 17 residues. This chain's CDR3 is CASSPRDGPNSNQPQHF. In DNA form, the CDR3 reads TGTGCCAGCTCACCTCGGGACGGTCCCAATAGCAATCAGCCCCAGCATTTT.

The gene calls are TRBV19 and TRBJ1-2; D gene unclear. Trimming cost V 1 base and J 3 bases, with 6 bases left between them. Germline loops: CDR1 LNHDA, CDR2 SQIVND (reference sequence). CDR3 length: 13 residues. The CDR3 coding sequence is TGTGCCAGTAGTATAGTCGGAGACTATGGCTACACCTTC. Its protein is CASSIVGDYGYTF.

CDR3 residues: CASRLSSYNEQFF. DNA of the CDR3: TGTGCCAGCAGACTTAGCTCCTACAATGAGCAGTTCTTC. V is TRBV27 and J is TRBJ2-1; D gene uncertain. V was cut by 6 bases and J by 0 bases, with 6 bases left in between. Germline V gene data show CDR1 as MNHEY and CDR2 as SMNVEV (reference sequence). The CDR3 is 13 residues long.

The genes are TRBV28 and TRBJ1-2, with a tentative D call TRBD1 (5 bases). Trimming removed 3 bases from V and 4 bases from J, with 6 bases in between. Germline lookup yields CDR1 MDHEN and CDR2 SYDVKM. This CDR3 spans 12 amino acids. The CDR3 region has the DNA TGTGCCAGCAGTTTTGACAGCTATGGCTACACCTTC. It translates to CASSFDSYGYTF.

The V and J genes are TRBV6-2 or TRBV6-3 and TRBJ2-3, with a possible D match to TRBD2 (5 bases). Germline values: CDR1 MNHEY, CDR2 SVGEGT. There are 14 residues in the CDR3. V dropped 5 bases and J dropped 3 bases, with 12 bases sitting between them. DNA of the CDR3: TGTGCCAGCAGTCCCGCGAGGGTGACAGATACGCAGTATTTT. Its protein product is CASSPARVTDTQYF.

This chain links TRBV7-8 with TRBJ2-5; the D gene is possibly TRBD1 (5 bases). Trimming shortened V by 5 bases and J by 5 bases, and 9 bases separated the two germline ends. The CDR3 is made up of 12 amino acids. CDR1 and CDR2 (germline): SGHVS, FQNEAQ. The CDR3 nucleotides read TGTGCCAGCAGCCGGACAACGGAGACCCAGTACTTC. Its protein is CASSRTTETQYF.

This clone was found a few times. The rearrangement joins TRBV11-3 to TRBJ2-2; the D gene is possibly TRBD1 (6 bases). Deletions cut 0 bases from V and 6 bases from J, with 8 bases between. This CDR3 has 14 residues. Looked up from germline, CDR1 is SGHNT and CDR2 is YENEEA. The CDR3 loop is CASSLEQGPGELFF. The CDR3 coding sequence is TGTGCCAGCAGCTTAGAACAGGGTCCCGGGGAGCTGTTTTTT.